This T cell receptor beta chain was sequenced during a study of blood T cell repertoires in COVID-19. Overall study: PBMCs, B-cell-depleted T cells, or T cells provided the cDNA or gDNA that made up the material.

Per the original methods: Amplification from reference gene primers served as the basis for estimated nucleated cell counts. Assay used: immunoSEQ multiplex PCR; TCRdb lists only in-frame clones, some missing. V, J and clone size reflect that table, while D and trimming were determined from the DNA. The sample records 250,000 to 300,000 clones, over 75% being singletons. CDR1 is SGDLS and CDR2 is YYNGEE in the germline V gene. V was shortened by 8 bases and J by 2 bases, with 20 bases between the two germline ends. The CDR3 consists of 16 residues. The V call is TRBV9, the J call TRBJ2-1, with a possible D match to TRBD2 (6 bases). This sequence originates from a woman in her fifties or sixties with acute or convalescent COVID-19. Sequencing was carried out using peripheral blood. The CDR3 sequence: CASSLEGLPPYNEQFF. CDR3 in DNA: TGTGCCAGTTCACTGGAGGGCCTCCCCCCCTACAATGAGCAGTTCTTC.